This T cell receptor (beta chain) was recorded in a study of T cell changes during pregnancy in multiple sclerosis. This clone was counted a few times. This CDR3 is also generated by other DNA sequences in the sample. TCRdb's copy holds only in-frame clones and misses some; the assay was immunoSEQ multiplex PCR. The data contain tens of thousands of clones, approximately 87% of them singletons. This TCR was sampled from a female donor with multiple sclerosis, enrolled in a pregnancy study. Sequencing used CD8+ T cells from peripheral blood mononuclear cells, obtained after pregnancy.

The CDR3 here is CASSLSGGVGDTQYF. In DNA, the CDR3 is TGTGCCAGCAGCTTATCGGGCGGGGTAGGAGATACGCAGTATTTT. The chain recombines TRBV7-9 with TRBJ2-3, with D possibly matching TRBD2 (6 bases). The germline gives CDR1 SEHNR, CDR2 FQNEAQ (reference sequence). Trimming removed 2 bases from V and 5 bases from J, with 14 bases in between. CDR3 length: 15 residues.